The present T cell receptor (beta chain) was sequenced within a study of regulatory T cells in long-lasting Graves disease. Libraries of TCR beta came from iRepertoire HTBI primers plus Arm-PCR of CDR3 regions. TCRdb itself ran the multiplex PCR reads through MiXCR, one entry per CDR3 protein. The table lists around 250,000 distinct CDR3 sequences, 18% of them singletons. This clonotype was counted ten times or more. As for time point: newly diagnosed GD, antithyroid drugs for less than 3 months. RNA isolated from PBMCs was used to make the TCR library. These same data were also listed under a study on T cells in Graves' hyperthyroidism and ophthalmopathy.

This clonotype originated in a woman in her 30s with Graves disease. Sequencing used peripheral blood mononuclear cells (PBMCs), obtained at new diagnosis, from a patient treated with antithyroid drugs.

The CDR3 DNA reads as TGCAGTGCTGCCTCAGCAGGAACCCTCACTGAAGCTTTCTTT. It translates to CSAASAGTLTEAFF. The rearrangement joins TRBV20-1 to TRBJ1-1; D is uncertain. Germline assignment: CDR1 DFQATT and CDR2 SNEGSKA (reference sequence). Trimming took off 5 bases at V and 4 bases at J, with 17 bases between the two ends. This CDR3 contains 14 residues.